These 12 T cell receptor beta chains were all obtained from the same sample, sequenced in a study of blood T cell repertoires in COVID-19. Only in-frame clones appear in the TCRdb table, and some are missing; sequencing was by immunoSEQ multiplex PCR. The profile shows fewer than 500,000 clones, 80% to 90% of them singletons. Sequencing was carried out using PBMCs or T cells enriched from blood (not recorded which). Receptors originate from a man aged 25 to 40 who had recovered from COVID-19.

The chain couples TRBV28 to TRBJ2-3; D is perhaps TRBD2 (6 bases). V was pared by 8 bases and J by 1 base, with 19 bases between. This CDR3 is built from 16 residues. CDR1 and CDR2 (germline): MDHEN, SYDVKM. The CDR3 region is CASGLQTLAGTDTQYF. CDR3 nucleotides: TGTGCCAGCGGACTGCAGACTTTAGCGGGCACAGATACGCAGTATTTT.

This chain links TRBV2 with TRBJ1-2, with 7 nucleotides matching TRBD1. The trim removed 4 bases at V and 0 bases at J, leaving 8 bases unmatched. The CDR3 is made up of 16 amino acids. In germline, CDR1 is SNHLY, CDR2 FYNNEI. CDR3 nucleotide sequence: TGTGCCAGCAGTGGAGAATGGACAGGAGCTAACTATGGCTACACCTTC. It is translated as CASSGEWTGANYGYTF.

CDR3 nucleotides: TGTGCCAGCTCACCATTTTCGACTAGCGGGAACTACAATGAGCAGTTCTTC. It is translated as CASSPFSTSGNYNEQFF. The chain recombines TRBV18 with TRBJ2-1, with 11 bases that match TRBD2. The junction had 6 bases not matched to a gene; V was cut back by 2 bases and J by 3 bases. Germline V lookup: CDR1 KGHSH, CDR2 LQKENI. The CDR3 extends over 17 amino acids.

This chain joins TRBV7-2 and TRBJ2-5; 9 positions match TRBD2. The ends lost 3 bases at V and 2 bases at J; junction bases unmatched: 4. Germline V gene lookup returns CDR1 SGHTA and CDR2 FQGNSA. The CDR3 spans 15 residues. The DNA for the CDR3 is TGTGCCAGCAGCTTTGGACTAGCGCGACAAGAGACCCAGTACTTC. Its translation is CASSFGLARQETQYF.

This chain connects TRBV28 to TRBJ1-4; 8 bases line up with TRBD1. Germline V gives CDR1 MDHEN, CDR2 SYDVKM. The ends lost 5 bases at V and 5 bases at J; junction bases unmatched: 16. The CDR3 has 18 residues. The CDR3, as DNA: TGTGCCAGCAGTAAGGACAGGGTTGGATCCCGCAAAAATGAAAAACTGTTTTTT. It translates to CASSKDRVGSRKNEKLFF.

J is TRBJ2-1 and V is TRBV28; D may be TRBD2 (5 bases). CDR3 length: 16 amino acids. Germline loops: CDR1 MDHEN, CDR2 SYDVKM. V dropped 7 bases and J dropped 2 bases, with 18 bases sitting between them. The DNA of the CDR3 is TGTGCCAGCAATGAGCACCGGGAACGCGCCTACAATGAGCAGTTCTTC. It yields the protein CASNEHRERAYNEQFF. Looking up the rest from reference TRBV28 and TRBJ2-1 gives the full variable domain: DVKVTQSSRYLVKRTGEKVFLECVQDMDHENMFWYRQDPGLGLRLIYFSYDVKMKEKGDIPEGYSVSREKKERFSLILESASTNQTSMYLCASNEHRERAYNEQFFGPGTRLTVL.

The V and J genes are TRBV12-5 and TRBJ2-1, with TRBD2 as a possible D gene (7 bases). Trimming shortened V by 2 bases and J by 10 bases, and 12 bases separated the two germline ends. The germline gives CDR1 LGHNT, CDR2 FRNRAP. The CDR3 totals 13 residues. CDR3 DNA: TGTGCTAGTGGTTTGAGGGGGGGCATCGAGCAGTTCTTC. The encoded protein is CASGLRGGIEQFF.

The gene calls are TRBV28 and TRBJ1-5; 8 positions match TRBD1. Trimming took 4 bases from V and 5 from J; bases not matched to a gene: 7. Germline lookup yields CDR1 MDHEN and CDR2 SYDVKM. The CDR3 length is 15 residues. The CDR3 sequence: CASSSTGTGDQPQHF. CDR3 coding DNA: TGTGCCAGCAGTTCCACCGGGACAGGAGATCAGCCCCAGCATTTT. Full variable domain (rest looked up from reference TRBV28 and TRBJ1-5): DVKVTQSSRYLVKRTGEKVFLECVQDMDHENMFWYRQDPGLGLRLIYFSYDVKMKEKGDIPEGYSVSREKKERFSLILESASTNQTSMYLCASSSTGTGDQPQHFGDGTRLSIL.

V and J are TRBV28 and TRBJ2-7, with D possibly being TRBD1 (5 bases). Trimming pared 5 bases from V and 7 bases from J, leaving 12 bases between. This CDR3 comprises 12 residues. Germline values: CDR1 MDHEN, CDR2 SYDVKM. This CDR3 reads CASSPYKGEQYF. The CDR3 DNA follows: TGTGCCAGCAGTCCCTATAAGGGGGAGCAGTACTTC.

The chain joins TRBV4-2 to TRBJ2-1; 10 positions match TRBD2. The CDR3 contains 15 residues. Germline assignment: CDR1 LGHNA and CDR2 YNFKEQ. The trim removed 4 bases at V and 4 bases at J, leaving 4 bases unmatched. As DNA, the CDR3 is TGTGCCAGCAGCCTTAAGACTAGCGGGTACAATGAGCAGTTCTTC. Protein: CASSLKTSGYNEQFF.

The chain uses TRBV3-1 (or the pseudogene TRBV3-2) and TRBJ2-5; TRBD1 matches 9 bases. After removal of 5 bases from V and 4 bases from J, the junction contained 5 bases not matched to a gene. The germline gives CDR1 LGHDT, CDR2 YNNKEL (reference sequence). The CDR3 has 14 amino acids. CDR3 sequence reads: CASSSSTGGETQYF. The CDR3 DNA reads TGTGCCAGCAGCTCGTCGACAGGGGGAGAGACCCAGTACTTC.

The chain combines TRBV28 with TRBJ2-3, with a possible D match to TRBD2 (6 bases). CDR3 size: 16 residues. The V and J ends lost 6 bases and 3 bases respectively, with 19 bases between them. CDR1 is MDHEN and CDR2 is SYDVKM in the germline V gene. The CDR3 loop reads CASRRPLGGGTDTQYF. Here the CDR3 DNA reads TGTGCCAGCAGACGACCCCTAGGCGGAGGGACAGATACGCAGTATTTT.